The TCR beta chain described here comes from a study of graft-versus-host responses after intestinal transplantation. As for the study in general: Every one of the recipients received anti-thymocyte globulin induction and afterwards took tacrolimus and steroids for 3 to 4 years.

Produced via immunoSEQ multiplex PCR; TCRdb's table is partial and in-frame only. The sample has about 18,000 clones; roughly 40% are singletons. Responder cells labeled with CFSE (roughly 200,000) were co-plated with irradiated stimulator cells labeled with violet dye (roughly 200,000). V dropped 2 bases and J dropped 3 bases, with 8 bases sitting between them. There are 13 residues in the CDR3. Germline CDR1 reads SGHNT; CDR2 reads YYREEE (reference sequence). Study conclusions and caveats: Circulating GvH clone levels at their peak were associated with HvG declines (early post-transplant).

The starting material was alloreactive CD4+ T cells from a mixed lymphocyte reaction culture, obtained before intestinal transplant. The subset was: CFSE-low proliferating T cells sorted from roughly six-day pre-transplant mixed lymphocyte reaction (GvH or HvG direction). This chain uses TRBV5-4 with TRBJ1-1; no firm D call. The source of this sequence is a human patient who received an intestinal transplant. The CDR3 sequence is CASSFRPDTEAFF. The CDR3 DNA follows: TGTGCCAGCAGCTTCCGTCCGGACACTGAAGCTTTCTTT.